The 26 T cell receptor beta chains below were found in one sample sequenced in a study of CD4+ T cells in melanoma. The table came from immunoSEQ multiplex PCR; TCRdb's copy has only in-frame clones and leaves some out. Of 55,000 or so clones listed, approximately 74% are singletons. What was sequenced was tumor tissue. Receptor source: a human donor with melanoma.

In its sample, this clone is medium-sized. This sequence joins TRBV5-1 and TRBJ2-1; 9 bases agree with TRBD2. This CDR3 is 18 amino acids long. Germline loops: CDR1 SGHRS, CDR2 YFSETQ. V was clipped by 0 bases and J by 4 bases; unmatched bases: 11. CDR3 coding DNA: TGCGCCAGCAGCTTGGGAGACATCCAGCGGGGGGATTACAATGAGCAGTTCTTC. Its translation: CASSLGDIQRGDYNEQFF.

The genes are TRBV2 and TRBJ1-4; TRBD1 aligns across 9 bases. Germline CDR1 SNHLY, CDR2 FYNNEI. V lost 8 bases to trimming and J lost 3 bases; unmatched junction nucleotides: 1. The CDR3 runs to 13 residues. Written as DNA, the CDR3 is TGTGCCAGCCGGGACAGGGCTAATGAAAAACTGTTTTTT. Translating gives CASRDRANEKLFF.

The chain carries TRBV7-3 and TRBJ2-3, with D perhaps assigned TRBD1 or TRBD2 (5 bases each). V shed 2 bases and J shed 4 bases, with 7 bases lying between them. The CDR3 sequence is 13 residues long. Germline CDR1 and CDR2: SGHTA and FQGTGA. The CDR3 DNA is TGTGCCAGCAGCTTACAGGGACCAGATACGCAGTATTTT. Its protein is CASSLQGPDTQYF.

V and J are TRBV4-3 and TRBJ1-2, with 7 bases lining up with TRBD1. The CDR3 has 16 amino acids. With V trimmed by 0 bases and J by 7 bases, 11 bases remained unmatched. Germline assignment: CDR1 LGHNA and CDR2 YSLEER. The CDR3 region is CASSQDYGTDPFGYTF. Here the CDR3 DNA reads TGCGCCAGCAGCCAAGATTACGGGACAGACCCCTTTGGCTACACCTTC.

The table lists this clone with a few counts. The chain recombines TRBV29-1 with TRBJ2-7; TRBD1 matches at 7 bases. V was clipped by 0 bases and J by 2 bases; unmatched bases: 7. Germline-derived CDR1 and CDR2 are SQVTM and ANQGSEA. This CDR3 is 15 amino acids long. The CDR3 DNA reads TGCAGCGTTGAAGATCCTCGGACAGGCACCTACGAGCAGTACTTC. This encodes CSVEDPRTGTYEQYF.

This clone was found a few times. The rearrangement uses TRBV13 and TRBJ2-5; D is unclear. Trimming cost V 2 bases and J 3 bases, with 7 bases left between them. CDR1 and CDR2 (germline): PRHDT, FYEKMQ (reference sequence). The CDR3 is 13 residues long. Here the CDR3 DNA reads TGTGCCAGCAGCTTATTGCGGAAAGAGACCCAGTACTTC. Its translation: CASSLLRKETQYF. Together with reference TRBV13 and TRBJ2-5, the CDR3 gives the full variable domain: AAGVIQSPRHLIKEKRETATLKCYPIPRHDTVYWYQQGPGQDPQFLISFYEKMQSDKGSIPDRFSAQQFSDYHSELNMSSLELGDSALYFCASSLLRKETQYFGPGTRLLVL.

The V and J genes are TRBV6-1 and TRBJ1-1, with 9 bases matching TRBD1. The CDR3 loop spans 16 amino acids. After removal of 0 bases from V and 1 base from J, the junction contained 3 bases not matched to a gene. Germline CDR1 reads MNHNS; CDR2 reads SASEGT. CDR3 DNA sequence: TGTGCCAGCAGTGAAGCGCCGGGACAGGGGAACACTGAAGCTTTCTTT. It specifies CASSEAPGQGNTEAFF.

This chain joins TRBV11-2 and TRBJ2-3; a possible D gene is TRBD1 (5 bases). There are 16 residues in the CDR3. V dropped 5 bases and J dropped 1 base, with 16 bases sitting between them. CDR1 and CDR2 (germline): SGHAT, FQNNGV. CDR3 amino acids: CASSQLGVGGTDTQYF. The DNA of the CDR3 is TGTGCCAGCAGCCAATTAGGCGTAGGGGGCACAGATACGCAGTATTTT.

V is TRBV5-6 and J is TRBJ1-2; D ambiguous. The CDR3 has 12 amino acids. CDR1 SGHDT and CDR2 YYEEEE come from the germline V gene. The V end lost 5 bases, the J end lost 1 base, and 6 bases lay between the germline ends. CDR3 sequence reads: CASRGFNYGYTF. The CDR3 DNA follows: TGTGCCAGCAGGGGGTTTAACTATGGCTACACCTTC.

The V gene is TRBV5-6, the J gene TRBJ1-6; perhaps TRBD1 as D (6 bases). Germline V gene lookup returns CDR1 SGHDT and CDR2 YYEEEE. V dropped 5 bases and J dropped 6 bases, with 15 bases sitting between them. There are 15 residues in the CDR3. The CDR3 region is CASSQIGQLNSPLHF. The CDR3 nucleotides read TGTGCCAGCAGTCAGATCGGACAGCTTAATTCACCCCTCCACTTT.

The count of this clone is one. V usage is TRBV6-6 and J usage is TRBJ2-2; no clear D. Trimming removed 2 bases from V and 7 bases from J, with 5 bases in between. The germline V gene encodes CDR1 MNHNY and CDR2 SVGAGI (reference sequence). The CDR3 totals 12 residues. The chain's CDR3 is CASSYGGGELFF. The CDR3 nucleotides read TGTGCCAGCAGTTACGGTGGCGGGGAGCTGTTTTTT.

This clone was found a few times. The chain couples TRBV7-9 to TRBJ2-2, with D uncertain. The CDR3 runs to 13 residues. Per the germline V gene, CDR1 is SEHNR and CDR2 is FQNEAQ (reference sequence). The ends were cut back, 4 bases at V and 5 bases at J, with 8 bases in the middle. The CDR3 reads CASSSPGTGELFF. As DNA, the CDR3 is TGTGCCAGCAGCTCCCCCGGGACCGGGGAGCTGTTTTTT. The whole variable domain, filled in from reference TRBV7-9 and TRBJ2-2, reads DTGVSQNPRHKITKRGQNVTFRCDPISEHNRLYWYRQTLGQGPEFLTYFQNEAQLEKSRLLSDRFSAERPKGSFSTLEIQRTEQGDSAMYLCASSSPGTGELFFGEGSRLTVL.

The chain combines TRBV7-9 with TRBJ2-7; the D call may be TRBD1 or TRBD2 (6 bases each). Trimming pared 5 bases from V and 3 bases from J, leaving 14 bases between. CDR3 length: 14 residues. Germline V gene sequence: CDR1 SEHNR, CDR2 FQNEAQ (reference sequence). In DNA, the CDR3 is TGTGCCAGCAGCCCGCGGGACATCAACTACGAGCAGTACTTC. Residues: CASSPRDINYEQYF.

This clone appeared once. This chain connects TRBV5-4 to TRBJ2-2; tentatively, D is TRBD1 (6 bases). V lost 0 bases to trimming and J lost 4 bases, with 10 bases between them. This CDR3 is built from 15 residues. Germline-derived CDR1 and CDR2 are SGHNT and YYREEE (reference sequence). CDR3 DNA sequence: TGTGCCAGCAGCTTGGACAGGGCGAGCACCGGGGAGCTGTTTTTT. Its translation is CASSLDRASTGELFF.

The table lists this clone with many counts. The gene calls are TRBV7-6 and TRBJ2-7; D gene ambiguous. The CDR3 runs to 13 residues. Per germline, CDR1 SGHVS and CDR2 FNYEAQ. V was clipped by 3 bases and J by 3 bases, with 9 bases between them. This CDR3 is CASSLASNYEQYF. The CDR3 DNA sequence: TGTGCCAGCAGCTTGGCCTCAAACTACGAGCAGTACTTC.

This chain connects TRBV6-4 to TRBJ1-2; D not resolved. The V gene lost 5 bases and the J gene lost 5 bases, with 12 bases spanning the gap. CDR3 size: 13 residues. The germline gives CDR1 MRHNA, CDR2 SNTAGT. In nucleotides, the CDR3 is TGTGCCAGCAGTCAAAGCGGAAATTATGGCTACACCTTC. Amino acid sequence: CASSQSGNYGYTF.

The rearrangement joins TRBV27 to TRBJ2-7, with 7 bases lining up with TRBD2. Germline lookup yields CDR1 MNHEY and CDR2 SMNVEV (reference sequence). The CDR3 spans 12 residues. Trimming took 9 bases from V and 0 from J; bases not matched to a gene: 2. The CDR3, as DNA: TGTGCCAGTCGGGGGGACTCCTACGAGCAGTACTTC. Its translation is CASRGDSYEQYF.

The chain combines TRBV6-5 with TRBJ2-7; 10 bases agree with TRBD1. Trimming cost V 8 bases and J 4 bases; bases outside gene matches: 2. The CDR3 runs 12 residues. Germline V gives CDR1 MNHEY, CDR2 SVGAGI. CDR3 in DNA: TGTGCCAGCGGGACAGGGGTATACGAGCAGTACTTC. It encodes CASGTGVYEQYF.

This chain joins TRBV15 and TRBJ2-1; no definite D call. CDR1 LNHNV and CDR2 YYDKDF come from the germline V gene (reference sequence). The CDR3 runs 15 residues. V shed 4 bases and J shed 4 bases, with 14 bases lying between them. Here the CDR3 reads CATSMTRETYNEQFF. For the CDR3, the DNA is TGTGCCACCAGCATGACTCGTGAGACATACAATGAGCAGTTCTTC.

A note on this clone: The junction shows a germline mismatch at one end, possibly a read error. CDR3 region: CASSQGIGLTDTQYF. The CDR3 DNA reads TGCGCCAGCAGCCAAGGAATAGGCCTCACTGATACGCAGTATTTT. V usage is TRBV5-4 and J usage is TRBJ2-3; D uncertain. Germline CDR1 and CDR2: SGHNT and YYREEE (reference sequence). This CDR3 region has 15 residues.

The J gene is TRBJ1-1, the V gene TRBV2, with D unclear. The CDR3 spans 15 residues. Germline V gene data show CDR1 as SNHLY and CDR2 as FYNNEI. V lost 7 bases to trimming and J lost 1 base, with 16 bases between them. The CDR3 protein is CASISIARANTEAFF. CDR3 in DNA: TGTGCCAGCATCTCGATAGCTAGGGCGAACACTGAAGCTTTCTTT.

The rearrangement links TRBV7-9 to TRBJ1-1; no definite D call. Germline lookup yields CDR1 SEHNR and CDR2 FQNEAQ (reference sequence). The CDR3 length is 15 residues. Trimming pared 5 bases from V and 4 bases from J, leaving 17 bases between. CDR3 protein: CASSLHTSRSTEAFF. The DNA of the CDR3 is TGTGCCAGCAGCCTCCATACATCGAGGAGCACTGAAGCTTTCTTT.

The chain is built from TRBV19 and TRBJ2-4; TRBD1 agrees at 7 bases. Germline V gene sequence: CDR1 LNHDA, CDR2 SQIVND (reference sequence). Trimming cost V 4 bases and J 0 bases; bases outside gene matches: 6. The CDR3 runs to 16 residues. The CDR3, as DNA: TGTGCCAGTAGTACATGGGACAGTCTAGCCAAAAACATTCAGTACTTC. As protein: CASSTWDSLAKNIQYF.

J is TRBJ2-7 and V is TRBV7-2; D perhaps matches TRBD1 (6 bases). The germline CDR1 and CDR2 sequences are SGHTA and FQGNSA. The CDR3 runs 13 residues. V was shortened by 5 bases and J by 0 bases, with 8 bases between the two germline ends. The CDR3 reads CASSPDSSYEQYF. In DNA, the CDR3 is TGTGCCAGCAGCCCGGACAGCTCCTACGAGCAGTACTTC.

The V and J genes are TRBV4-1 and TRBJ2-2; 12 bases line up with TRBD1. Germline V CDR1 and CDR2: MGHRA, YSYEKL. This CDR3 has 20 amino acids. After removal of 3 bases from V and 7 bases from J, the junction contained 18 bases not matched to a gene. CDR3 sequence: CASSHPGQGAWVSWFGELFF. CDR3 DNA sequence: TGCGCCAGCAGCCACCCGGGACAGGGGGCGTGGGTCTCTTGGTTCGGGGAGCTGTTTTTT.

There are a few counts of this clone. The chain employs TRBV25-1 and TRBJ2-5, with 7 bases identical to TRBD2. J gave up 4 bases and V 1 base, and 3 bases lay outside the gene matches. Germline loops: CDR1 MGHDK, CDR2 SYGVNS. This CDR3 has 14 residues. The CDR3 sequence: CASSEFGGGETQYF. CDR3 bases: TGTGCCAGCAGTGAATTTGGGGGGGGAGAGACCCAGTACTTC. Full variable domain (remainder filled in from reference TRBV25-1 and TRBJ2-5): EADIYQTPRYLVIGTGKKITLECSQTMGHDKMYWYQQDPGMELHLIHYSYGVNSTEKGDLSSESTVSRIRTEHFPLTLESARPSHTSQYLCASSEFGGGETQYFGPGTRLLVL.